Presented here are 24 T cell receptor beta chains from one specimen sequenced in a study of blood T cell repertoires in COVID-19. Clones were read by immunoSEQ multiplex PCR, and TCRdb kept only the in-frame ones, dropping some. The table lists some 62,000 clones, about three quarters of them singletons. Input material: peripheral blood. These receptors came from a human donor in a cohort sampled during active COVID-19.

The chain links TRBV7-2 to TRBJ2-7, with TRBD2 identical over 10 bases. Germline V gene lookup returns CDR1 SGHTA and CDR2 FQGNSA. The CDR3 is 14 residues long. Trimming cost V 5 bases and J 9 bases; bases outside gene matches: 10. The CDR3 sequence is CASSPSGGTPGQYF. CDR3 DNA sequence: TGTGCCAGCAGCCCTAGCGGGGGAACCCCCGGGCAGTACTTC.

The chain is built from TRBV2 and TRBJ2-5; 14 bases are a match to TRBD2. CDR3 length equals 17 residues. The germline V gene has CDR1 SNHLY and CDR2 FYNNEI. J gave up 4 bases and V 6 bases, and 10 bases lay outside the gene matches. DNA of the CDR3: TGTGCCAGCAGGACAGGACTAGCGGGGGGCGACAGAGAGACCCAGTACTTC. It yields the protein CASRTGLAGGDRETQYF.

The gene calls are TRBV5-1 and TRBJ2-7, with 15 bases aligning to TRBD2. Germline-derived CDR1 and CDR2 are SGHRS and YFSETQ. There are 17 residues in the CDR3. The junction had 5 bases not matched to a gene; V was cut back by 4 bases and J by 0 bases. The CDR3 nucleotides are TGCGCCAGCAGCCCCCGGACTAGCGGGGGGGCCTCCTACGAGCAGTACTTC. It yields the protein CASSPRTSGGASYEQYF.

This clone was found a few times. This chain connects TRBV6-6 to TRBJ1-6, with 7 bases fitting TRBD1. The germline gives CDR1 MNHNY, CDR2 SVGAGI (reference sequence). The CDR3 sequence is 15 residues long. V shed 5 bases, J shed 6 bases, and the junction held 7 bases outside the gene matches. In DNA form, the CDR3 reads TGTGCCAGCAGTGTTACCGGGACAGCTAATTCACCCCTCCACTTT. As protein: CASSVTGTANSPLHF.

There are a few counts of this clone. CDR3 protein: CASSLSVTDTQYF. The CDR3 region has the DNA TGTGCCAGCAGCTTGTCCGTTACAGATACGCAGTATTTT. The chain links TRBV7-2 to TRBJ2-3; D is uncertain. V gave up 3 bases and J gave up 3 bases, with 7 bases separating them. The CDR3 has 13 amino acids. Germline V gene sequence: CDR1 SGHTA, CDR2 FQGNSA.

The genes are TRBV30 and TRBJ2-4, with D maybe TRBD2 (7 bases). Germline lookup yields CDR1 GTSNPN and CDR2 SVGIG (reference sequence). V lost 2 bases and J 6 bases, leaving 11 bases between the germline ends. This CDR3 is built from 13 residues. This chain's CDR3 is CAWSPGGTNIQYF. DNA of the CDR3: TGTGCCTGGAGTCCGGGGGGCACAAACATTCAGTACTTC.

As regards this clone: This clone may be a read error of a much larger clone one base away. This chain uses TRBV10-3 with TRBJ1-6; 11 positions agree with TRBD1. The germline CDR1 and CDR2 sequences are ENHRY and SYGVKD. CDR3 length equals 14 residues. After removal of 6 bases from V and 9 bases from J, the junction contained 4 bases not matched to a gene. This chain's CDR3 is CAIREGTGGSPLHF. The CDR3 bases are TGTGCCATCAGGGAGGGGACAGGGGGTTCACCCCTCCACTTT.

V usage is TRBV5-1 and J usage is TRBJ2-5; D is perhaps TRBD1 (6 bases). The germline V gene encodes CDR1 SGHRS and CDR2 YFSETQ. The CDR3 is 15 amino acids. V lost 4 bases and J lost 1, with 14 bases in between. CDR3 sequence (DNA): TGCGCCAGCAGCGTCGGCAGGGGTCCCCAAGAGACCCAGTACTTC. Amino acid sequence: CASSVGRGPQETQYF.

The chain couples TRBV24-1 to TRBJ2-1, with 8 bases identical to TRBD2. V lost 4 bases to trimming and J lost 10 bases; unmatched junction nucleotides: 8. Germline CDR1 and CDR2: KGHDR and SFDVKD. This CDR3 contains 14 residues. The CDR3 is CATSDSGLAGEQFF. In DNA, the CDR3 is TGTGCCACCAGTGACAGCGGACTAGCAGGCGAGCAGTTCTTC.

CDR3 coding DNA: TGTGCCAGCAGCCATGGGACAGGGGACACAGATACGCAGTATTTT. Its protein is CASSHGTGDTDTQYF. The chain links TRBV3-1 (or the pseudogene TRBV3-2) to TRBJ2-3; 10 positions match TRBD1. From germline, CDR1 is LGHDT and CDR2 YNNKEL (reference sequence). V lost 3 bases to trimming and J lost 2 bases; unmatched junction nucleotides: 2. The CDR3 has 15 residues.

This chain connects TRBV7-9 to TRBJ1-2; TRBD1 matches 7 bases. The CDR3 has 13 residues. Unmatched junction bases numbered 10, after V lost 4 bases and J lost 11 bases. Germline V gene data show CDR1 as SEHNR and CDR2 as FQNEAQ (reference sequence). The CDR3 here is CASSSQGQASYTF. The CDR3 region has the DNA TGTGCCAGCAGCTCTCAAGGACAGGCCAGTTACACCTTC.

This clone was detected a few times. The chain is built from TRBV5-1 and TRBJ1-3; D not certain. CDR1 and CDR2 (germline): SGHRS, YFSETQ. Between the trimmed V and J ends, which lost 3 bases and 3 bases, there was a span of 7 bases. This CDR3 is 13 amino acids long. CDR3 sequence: CASSSAGGNTIYF. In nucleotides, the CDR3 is TGCGCCAGCAGCTCGGCGGGTGGAAACACCATATATTTT.

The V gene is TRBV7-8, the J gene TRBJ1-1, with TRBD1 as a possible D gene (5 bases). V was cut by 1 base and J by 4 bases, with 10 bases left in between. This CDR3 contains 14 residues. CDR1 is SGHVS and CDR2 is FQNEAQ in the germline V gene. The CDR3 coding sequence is TGTGCCAGCAGCTTAGTAGGGGCAGGCACTGAAGCTTTCTTT. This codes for CASSLVGAGTEAFF.

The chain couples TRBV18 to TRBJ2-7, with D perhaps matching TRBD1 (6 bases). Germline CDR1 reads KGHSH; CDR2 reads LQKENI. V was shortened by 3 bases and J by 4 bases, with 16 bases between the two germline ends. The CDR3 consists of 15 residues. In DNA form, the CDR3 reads TGTGCCAGCTCACCGTACACAGGGAAGGAATACGAGCAGTACTTC. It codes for CASSPYTGKEYEQYF.

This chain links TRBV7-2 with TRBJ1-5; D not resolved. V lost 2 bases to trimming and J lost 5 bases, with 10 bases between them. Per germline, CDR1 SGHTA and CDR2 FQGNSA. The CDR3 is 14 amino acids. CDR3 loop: CASSLSPIDQPQHF. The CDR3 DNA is TGTGCCAGCAGCTTATCCCCTATAGATCAGCCCCAGCATTTT. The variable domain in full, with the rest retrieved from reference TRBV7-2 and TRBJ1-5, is GAGVSQSPSNKVTEKGKDVELRCDPISGHTALYWYRQSLGQGLEFLIYFQGNSAPDKSGLPSDRFSAERTGGSVSTLTIQRTQQEDSAVYLCASSLSPIDQPQHFGDGTRLSIL.

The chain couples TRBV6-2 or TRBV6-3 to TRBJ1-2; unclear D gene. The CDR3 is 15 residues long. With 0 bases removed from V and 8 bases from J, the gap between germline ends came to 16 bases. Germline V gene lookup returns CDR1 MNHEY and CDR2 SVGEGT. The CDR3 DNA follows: TGTGCCAGCAGTTACTCGAGGTCCGTCGGTCTGGGCTACACCTTC. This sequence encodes CASSYSRSVGLGYTF.

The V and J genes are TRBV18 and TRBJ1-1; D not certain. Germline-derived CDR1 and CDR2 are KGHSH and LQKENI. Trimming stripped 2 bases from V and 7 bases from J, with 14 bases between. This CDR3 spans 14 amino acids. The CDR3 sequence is CASSPGGGAVEAFF. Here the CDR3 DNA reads TGTGCCAGCTCACCAGGTGGAGGCGCAGTTGAAGCTTTCTTT.

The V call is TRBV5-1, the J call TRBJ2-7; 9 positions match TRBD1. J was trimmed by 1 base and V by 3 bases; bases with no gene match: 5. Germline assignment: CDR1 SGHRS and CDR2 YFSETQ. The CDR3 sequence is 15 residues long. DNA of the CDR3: TGCGCCAGCAGCTCAAAGACAGGGGGGTCCTACGAGCAGTACTTC. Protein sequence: CASSSKTGGSYEQYF.

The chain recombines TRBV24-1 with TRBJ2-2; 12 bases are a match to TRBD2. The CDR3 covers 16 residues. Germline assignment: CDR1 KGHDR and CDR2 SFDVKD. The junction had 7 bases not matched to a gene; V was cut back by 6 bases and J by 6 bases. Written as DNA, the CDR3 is TGTGCCACCAGTACTAGCGGGGGGCTGGCCGCCGGGGAGCTGTTTTTT. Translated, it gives CATSTSGGLAAGELFF.

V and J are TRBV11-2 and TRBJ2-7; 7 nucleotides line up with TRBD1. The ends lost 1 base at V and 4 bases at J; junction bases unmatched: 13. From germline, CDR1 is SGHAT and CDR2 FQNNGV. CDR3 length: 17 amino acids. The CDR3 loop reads CASSLAFRARGLYEQYF. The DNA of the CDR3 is TGTGCCAGCAGCTTAGCGTTCAGGGCCAGGGGGTTGTACGAGCAGTACTTC.

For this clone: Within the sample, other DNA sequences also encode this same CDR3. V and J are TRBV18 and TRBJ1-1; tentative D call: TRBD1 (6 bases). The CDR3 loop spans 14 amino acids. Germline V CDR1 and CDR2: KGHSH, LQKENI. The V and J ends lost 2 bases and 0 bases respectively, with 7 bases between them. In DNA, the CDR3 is TGTGCCAGCTCACCAGACAGGCTGAACACTGAAGCTTTCTTT. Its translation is CASSPDRLNTEAFF.

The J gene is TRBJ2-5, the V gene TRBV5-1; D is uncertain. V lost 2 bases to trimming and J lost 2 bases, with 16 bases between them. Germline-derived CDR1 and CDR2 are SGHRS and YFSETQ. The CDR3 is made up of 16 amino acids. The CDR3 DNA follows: TGCGCCAGCAGCTTCTTGCCAAGCTCCGTACAAGAGACCCAGTACTTC. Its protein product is CASSFLPSSVQETQYF.

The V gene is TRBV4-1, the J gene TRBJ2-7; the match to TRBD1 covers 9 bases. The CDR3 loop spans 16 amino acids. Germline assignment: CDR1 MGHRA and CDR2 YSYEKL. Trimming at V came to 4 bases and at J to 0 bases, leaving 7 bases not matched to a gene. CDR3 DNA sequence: TGCGCCAGCAGCCCAGCTGGGACAGGGTCCTCCTACGAGCAGTACTTC. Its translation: CASSPAGTGSSYEQYF.

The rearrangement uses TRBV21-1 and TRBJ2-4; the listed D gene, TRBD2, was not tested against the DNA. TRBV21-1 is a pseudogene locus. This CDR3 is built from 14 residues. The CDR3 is CASSRYSLRGIQYF. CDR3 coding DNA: TGTGCCAGCAGCAGATATTCGCTACGGGGCATTCAGTACTTC.